This T cell receptor beta chain was sequenced during a study of T cell responses to AZD1222 COVID-19 vaccine. Assay used: immunoSEQ multiplex PCR; TCRdb lists only in-frame clones, some missing. The sample lists about 130,000 clones; roughly 87% were seen once. Germline lookup yields CDR1 SGHTA and CDR2 FQGNSA. Trimming took off 10 bases at V and 6 bases at J, with 24 bases between the two ends. The CDR3 sequence is 15 residues long. The rearrangement joins TRBV7-2 to TRBJ1-2, with a tentative D call TRBD1 (5 bases). The source is an adult who received the AZD1222 COVID-19 vaccine. Sequenced here: peripheral blood, sampled 28 days after the second AZD1222 dose. CDR3 nucleotides: TGTGCCATCAACCCCAGGACCCAGGGTACGGATGGCTACACCTTC. This gives the protein CAINPRTQGTDGYTF.